These T cell receptor beta chains were read from a single sample in a study of vaccination and CD4 T cells after COVID-19. No antigen is known for these receptors. TCRdb independently ran MiXCR on the PCR reads; one entry per CDR3 protein. In the table there are 14,000 or so distinct CDR3 sequences, roughly 60% of which are singletons. The sequencing sample was made of CD4+ T cells from blood, cultured in vitro. The receptors stem from a human donor who had recovered from COVID-19. Each CDR3 is given with its conserved first and last residue. A D gene is named only where the DNA matches it firmly. Rows give clone size only sometimes, using once, few, many, or a class for an expanded clone.

TRBJ2-7,NA,TRBV4-3,TRBD2,TGCGCCAGCAGCCAAGATTGGACTAGCGGGGGCGAGCAGTACTTC,CASSQDWTSGGEQYF
TRBJ1-2,NA,TRBV6-1,NA,TGTGCCAGCAGTGAACTGGGACAACCGAAAGCAGATGGCTACACCTTC,CASSELGQPKADGYTF
TRBJ2-5,NA,TRBV6-1,NA,TGTGCCAGCAGGTTGATGGTGGGGCAGGGCGGGGAGACCCAGTACTTC,CASRLMVGQGGETQYF
TRBJ2-3,NA,TRBV27,NA,TGTGCCAGCAGTCCCATCGGTCGAGCTGTCGGCACAGATACGCAGTATTTT,CASSPIGRAVGTDTQYF
TRBJ2-2,NA,TRBV20-1,TRBD2,TGCAGTGCTAGAGAGAGTGGAGGGAGAGAGCGGGGCACCGGGGAGCTGTTTTTT,CSARESGGRERGTGELFF
TRBJ1-1,few,TRBV7-8,NA,TGTGCCAGCAGCTTAGGCAGGGCCGGGGTGAACACTGAAGCTTTCTTT,CASSLGRAGVNTEAFF
TRBJ2-1,NA,TRBV6-8,TRBD1,TGTGCCAGCAGCTCGGGACAGGGTAATGAGCAGTTCTTC,CASSSGQGNEQFF
TRBJ1-5,NA,TRBV20-1,NA,TGCAGTGCTAGGAGGGGCGGGCAGCCCCAGCATTTT,CSARRGGQPQHF
TRBJ1-5,NA,TRBV12-3/TRBV12-4,TRBD1,TGTGCCAGCAGTTTCGGCCCGGACAGGGGACGTCAGCCCCAGCATTTT,CASSFGPDRGRQPQHF
TRBJ2-3,NA,TRBV27,NA,TGTGCCAGCAGTTTAAGGGGCCCAGATACGCAGTATTTT,CASSLRGPDTQYF
TRBJ1-5,few,TRBV7-2,NA,TGTGCCAGCAGCTTAGGGCAGGGGAATGGGCAGCCCCAGCATTTT,CASSLGQGNGQPQHF
TRBJ2-3,NA,TRBV6-1,TRBD2,TGTGCCAGCAGCTCAGGACTAGCGACTAGCACAGATACGCAGTATTTT,CASSSGLATSTDTQYF
TRBJ2-3,NA,TRBV2,NA,TGTGCCAGCAGTGAGCAGGGGGGGCACACAGATACGCAGTATTTT,CASSEQGGHTDTQYF
TRBJ1-2,few,TRBV2,TRBD1,TGTGCCAGCAGTAGGGACAGGGGGTCCTATGGCTACACCTTC,CASSRDRGSYGYTF
TRBJ2-7,NA,TRBV6-5,TRBD1,TGTGCCAGCAGTTACGGACAGGGGAACGAGCAGTACTTC,CASSYGQGNEQYF
TRBJ2-5,NA,TRBV5-1,TRBD1,TGCGCCAGCAGCTTGTACGCCGGGACAGGGGGAGAGACCCAGTACTTC,CASSLYAGTGGETQYF
TRBJ1-2,few,TRBV27,NA,TGTGCCAGCAGTTTAACGGACACCAGCTATGGCTACACCTTC,CASSLTDTSYGYTF
TRBJ2-7,few,TRBV6-1,TRBD1,TGTGCCAGCAGTGTGACAGGGACAACCTACGAGCAGTACTTC,CASSVTGTTYEQYF
TRBJ1-5,NA,TRBV7-8,TRBD1,TGTGCCAGCAGCCGGACAGGGGGCGGTCAGCCCCAGCATTTT,CASSRTGGGQPQHF
TRBJ2-7,NA,TRBV20-1,TRBD1,TGCAGTGCTAAGGGGACAGGATTGTACGAGCAGTACTTC,CSAKGTGLYEQYF
TRBJ1-6,NA,TRBV20-1,TRBD1,TGCAGTGCTAGTGACAGCGGGACAGGGCGACTCTCACCCCTCCACTTT,CSASDSGTGRLSPLHF
TRBJ2-1,NA,TRBV20-1,TRBD2,TGCAGTACCTGGACTAGCGGGAGGTCTTCCTACAATGAGCAGTTCTTC,CSTWTSGRSSYNEQFF
TRBJ2-4,NA,TRBV1,NA,TGCACCAGCTCAGGAGCTAAAAGTGGACTACTAGCCAAAAACATTCAGTACTTC,CTSSGAKSGLLAKNIQYF
TRBJ1-5,once,TRBV6-2/TRBV6-3,NA,TGTGCCAGCAAGGCAGGGACGCTCAATCAGCCCCAGCATTTT,CASKAGTLNQPQHF
TRBJ2-2,NA,TRBV7-2,NA,TGTGCCAGCAGCTTGTTTGGATTTAACACCGGGGAGCTGTTTTTT,CASSLFGFNTGELFF